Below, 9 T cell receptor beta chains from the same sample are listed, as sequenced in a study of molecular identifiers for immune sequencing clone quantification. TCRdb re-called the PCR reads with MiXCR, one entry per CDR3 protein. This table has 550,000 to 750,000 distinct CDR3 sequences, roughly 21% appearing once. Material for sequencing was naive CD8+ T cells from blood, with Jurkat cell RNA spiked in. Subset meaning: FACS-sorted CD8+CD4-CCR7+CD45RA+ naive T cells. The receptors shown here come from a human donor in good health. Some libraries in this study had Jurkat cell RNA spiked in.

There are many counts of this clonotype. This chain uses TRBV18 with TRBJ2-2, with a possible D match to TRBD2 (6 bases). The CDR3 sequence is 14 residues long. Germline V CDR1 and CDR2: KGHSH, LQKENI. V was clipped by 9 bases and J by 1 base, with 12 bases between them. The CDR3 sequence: CASLGGENTGELFF. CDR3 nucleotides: TGTGCCAGTCTAGGAGGGGAGAACACCGGGGAGCTGTTTTTT.

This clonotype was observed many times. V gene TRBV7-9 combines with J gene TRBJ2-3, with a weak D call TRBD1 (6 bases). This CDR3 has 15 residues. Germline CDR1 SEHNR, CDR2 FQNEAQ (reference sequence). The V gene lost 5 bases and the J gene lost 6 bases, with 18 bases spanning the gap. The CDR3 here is CASSIRDTGPDTQYF. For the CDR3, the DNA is TGTGCCAGCAGCATCCGGGACACAGGTCCGGATACGCAGTATTTT.

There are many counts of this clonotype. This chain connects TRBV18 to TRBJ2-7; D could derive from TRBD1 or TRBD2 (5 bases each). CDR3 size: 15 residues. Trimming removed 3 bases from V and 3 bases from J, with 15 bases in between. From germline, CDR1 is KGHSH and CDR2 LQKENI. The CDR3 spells CASSPGTGDHYEQYF. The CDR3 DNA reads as TGTGCCAGCTCACCCGGGACCGGGGACCACTACGAGCAGTACTTC.

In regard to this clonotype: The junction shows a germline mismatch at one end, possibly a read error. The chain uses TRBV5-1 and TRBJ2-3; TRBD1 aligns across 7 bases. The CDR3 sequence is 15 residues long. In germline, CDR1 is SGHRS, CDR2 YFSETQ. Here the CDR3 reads CASRTRGSSTDTRYF. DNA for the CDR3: TGCGCCAGCAGGACCAGGGGGTCTAGCACAGATACGCGGTATTTT. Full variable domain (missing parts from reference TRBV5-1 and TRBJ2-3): KAGVTQTPRYLIKTRGQQVTLSCSPISGHRSVSWYQQTPGQGLQFLFEYFSETQRNKGNFPGRFSGRQFSNSRSEMNVSTLELGDSALYLCASRTRGSSTDTRYFGPGTRLTVL.

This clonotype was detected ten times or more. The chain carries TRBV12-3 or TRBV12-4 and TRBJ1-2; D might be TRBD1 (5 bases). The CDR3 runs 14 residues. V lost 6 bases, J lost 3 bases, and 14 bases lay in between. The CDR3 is CASSLDQGYYGYTF. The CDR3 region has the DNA TGTGCCAGCAGCCTTGACCAGGGCTACTATGGCTACACCTTC.

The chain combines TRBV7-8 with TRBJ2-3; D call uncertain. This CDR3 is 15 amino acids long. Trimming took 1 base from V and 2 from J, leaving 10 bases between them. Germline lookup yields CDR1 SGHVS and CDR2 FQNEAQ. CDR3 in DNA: TGTGCCAGCAGCTTAGGTCAGCAACTCACAGATACGCAGTATTTT. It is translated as CASSLGQQLTDTQYF.

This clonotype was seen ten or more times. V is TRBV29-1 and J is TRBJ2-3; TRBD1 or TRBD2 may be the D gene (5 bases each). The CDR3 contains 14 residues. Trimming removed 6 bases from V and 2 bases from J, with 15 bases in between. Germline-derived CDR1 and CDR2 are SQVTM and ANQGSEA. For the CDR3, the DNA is TGCAGCGTATCCGGGACGGATAACACAGATACGCAGTATTTT. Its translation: CSVSGTDNTDTQYF.

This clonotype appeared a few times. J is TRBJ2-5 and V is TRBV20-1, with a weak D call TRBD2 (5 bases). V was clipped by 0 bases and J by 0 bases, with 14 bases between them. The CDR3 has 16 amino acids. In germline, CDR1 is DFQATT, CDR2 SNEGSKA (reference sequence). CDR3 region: CSARDPSSQYQETQYF. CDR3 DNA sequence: TGCAGTGCTAGAGACCCTAGCTCCCAATACCAAGAGACCCAGTACTTC.

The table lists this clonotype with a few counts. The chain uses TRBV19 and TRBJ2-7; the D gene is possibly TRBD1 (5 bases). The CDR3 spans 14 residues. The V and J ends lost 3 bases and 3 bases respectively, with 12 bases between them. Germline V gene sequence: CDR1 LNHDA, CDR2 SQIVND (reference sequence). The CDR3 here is CASSIQGDVYEQYF. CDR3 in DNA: TGTGCCAGTAGTATTCAGGGCGACGTCTACGAGCAGTACTTC.